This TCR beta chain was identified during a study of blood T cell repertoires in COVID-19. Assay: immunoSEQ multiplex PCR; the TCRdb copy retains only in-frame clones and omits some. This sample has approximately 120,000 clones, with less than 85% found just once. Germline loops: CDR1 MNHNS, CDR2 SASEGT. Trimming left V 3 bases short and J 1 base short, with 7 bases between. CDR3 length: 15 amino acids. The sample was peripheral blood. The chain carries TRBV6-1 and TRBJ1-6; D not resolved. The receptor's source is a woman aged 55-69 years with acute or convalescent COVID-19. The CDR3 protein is CASSDVSSYNSPLHF. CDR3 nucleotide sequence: TGTGCCAGCAGTGATGTATCGTCCTATAATTCACCCCTCCACTTT.